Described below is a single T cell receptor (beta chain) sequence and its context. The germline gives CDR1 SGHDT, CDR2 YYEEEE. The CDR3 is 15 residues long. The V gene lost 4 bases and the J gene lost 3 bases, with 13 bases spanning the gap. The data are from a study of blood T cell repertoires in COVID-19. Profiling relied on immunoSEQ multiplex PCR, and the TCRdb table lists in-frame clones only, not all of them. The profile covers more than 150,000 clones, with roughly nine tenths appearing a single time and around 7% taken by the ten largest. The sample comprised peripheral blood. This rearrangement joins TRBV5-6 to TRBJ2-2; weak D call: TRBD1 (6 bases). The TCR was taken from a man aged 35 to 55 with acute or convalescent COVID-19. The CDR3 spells CASSLGQRYTGELFF. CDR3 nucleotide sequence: TGTGCCAGCAGCCTCGGACAGAGATACACCGGGGAGCTGTTTTTT. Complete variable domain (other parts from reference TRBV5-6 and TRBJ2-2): DAGVTQSPTHLIKTRGQQVTLRCSPKSGHDTVSWYQQALGQGPQFIFQYYEEEERQRGNFPDRFSGHQFPNYSSELNVNALLLGDSALYLCASSLGQRYTGELFFGEGSRLTVL.